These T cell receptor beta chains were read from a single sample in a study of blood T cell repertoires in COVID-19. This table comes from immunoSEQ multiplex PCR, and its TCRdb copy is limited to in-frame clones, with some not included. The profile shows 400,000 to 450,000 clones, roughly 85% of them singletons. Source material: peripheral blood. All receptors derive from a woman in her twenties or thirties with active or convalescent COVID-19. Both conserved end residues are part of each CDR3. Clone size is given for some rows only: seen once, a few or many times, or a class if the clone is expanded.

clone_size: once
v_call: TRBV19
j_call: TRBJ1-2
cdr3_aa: CASSIGTGNYGYTF

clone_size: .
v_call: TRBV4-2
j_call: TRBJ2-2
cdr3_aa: CASSQDLNRGNTGELFF

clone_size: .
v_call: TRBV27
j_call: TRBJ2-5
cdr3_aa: CASSPTSGGDRETQYF

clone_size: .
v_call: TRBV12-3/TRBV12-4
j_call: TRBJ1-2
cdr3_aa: CASSLAGVAGYTF

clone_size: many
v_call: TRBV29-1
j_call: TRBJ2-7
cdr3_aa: CSVSRGSGEQYF

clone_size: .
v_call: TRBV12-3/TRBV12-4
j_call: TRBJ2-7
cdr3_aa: CASSSGTLQYF

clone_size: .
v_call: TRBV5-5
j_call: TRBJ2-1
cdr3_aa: CASSLTLVSNEQFF

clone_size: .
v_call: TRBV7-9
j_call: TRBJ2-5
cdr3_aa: CASSLGATETQYF

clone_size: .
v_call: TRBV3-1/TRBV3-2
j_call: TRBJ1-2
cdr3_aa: CASSQRGGYGYTF

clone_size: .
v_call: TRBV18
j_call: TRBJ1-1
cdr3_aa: CASSLNGQGASRTEAFF

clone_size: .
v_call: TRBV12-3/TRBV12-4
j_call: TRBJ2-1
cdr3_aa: CASSLARGSEQFF

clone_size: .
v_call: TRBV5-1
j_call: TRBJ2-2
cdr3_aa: CASSLSRADTGELFF

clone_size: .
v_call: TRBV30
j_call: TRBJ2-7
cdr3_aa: CAWSSQAQSEQYF

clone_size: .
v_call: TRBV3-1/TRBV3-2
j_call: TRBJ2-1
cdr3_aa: CASSQVGGQGHNEQFF

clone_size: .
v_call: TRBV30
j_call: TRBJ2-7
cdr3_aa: CAWSWDSSYEQYF

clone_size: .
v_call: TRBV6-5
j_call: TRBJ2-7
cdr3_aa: CASTREGRSGQYF

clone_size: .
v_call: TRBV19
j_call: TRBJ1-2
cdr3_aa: CASSVSEVNYGYTF

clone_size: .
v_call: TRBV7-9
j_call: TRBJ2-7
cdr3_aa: CASMGTPRAEQYF

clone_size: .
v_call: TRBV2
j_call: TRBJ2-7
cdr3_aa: CASSGAPGLAAMSSYEQYF

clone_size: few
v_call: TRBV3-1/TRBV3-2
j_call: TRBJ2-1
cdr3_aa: CASSQEATGIGEQFF

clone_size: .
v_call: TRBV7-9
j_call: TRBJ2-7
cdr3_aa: CASSPGTIVYEQYF

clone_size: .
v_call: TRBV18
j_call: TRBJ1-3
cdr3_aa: CASSIVTGSSGNTIYF

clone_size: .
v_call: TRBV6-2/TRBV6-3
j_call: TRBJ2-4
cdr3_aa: CASSYEAIAKNIQYF

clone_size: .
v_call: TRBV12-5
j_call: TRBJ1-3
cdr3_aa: CASGLPTSFFGTGAPGNTIYF

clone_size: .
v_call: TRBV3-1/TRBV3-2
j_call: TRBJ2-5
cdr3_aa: CASSQETSGGQETQYF

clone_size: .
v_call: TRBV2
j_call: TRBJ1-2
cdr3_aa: CASSVQGYYGYTF

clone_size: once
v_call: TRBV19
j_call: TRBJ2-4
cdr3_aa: CASSIDPSGSNIQYF

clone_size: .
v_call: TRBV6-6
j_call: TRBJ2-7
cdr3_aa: CASSTKGQVYEQYF

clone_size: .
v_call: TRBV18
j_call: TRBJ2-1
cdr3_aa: CASSPPGGTGSHEQFF

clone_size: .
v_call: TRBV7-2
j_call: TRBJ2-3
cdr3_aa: CASSLVAGSDTQYF

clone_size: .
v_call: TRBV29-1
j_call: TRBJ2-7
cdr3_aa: CSVGWGGVNYEQYF

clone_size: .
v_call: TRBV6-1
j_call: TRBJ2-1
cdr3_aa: CASSEWGVSSYNEQFF

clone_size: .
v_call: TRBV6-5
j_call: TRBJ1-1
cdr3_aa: CARADRMNTEAFF

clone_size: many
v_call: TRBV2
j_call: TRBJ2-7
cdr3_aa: CASTERGATYEQYF

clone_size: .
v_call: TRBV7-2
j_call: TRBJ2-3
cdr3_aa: CASSLMLGTQYF

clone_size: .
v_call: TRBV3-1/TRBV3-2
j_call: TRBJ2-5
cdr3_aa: CASSLGFEGETQYF

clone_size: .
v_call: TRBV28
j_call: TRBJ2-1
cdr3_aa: CASSQVGGTPYNEQFF

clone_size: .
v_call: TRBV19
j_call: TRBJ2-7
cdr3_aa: CASSFGIANYGQYF

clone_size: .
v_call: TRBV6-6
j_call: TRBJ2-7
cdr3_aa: CASRERGGYEQYF

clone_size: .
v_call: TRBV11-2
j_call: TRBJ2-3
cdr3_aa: CASSLDRSGGATDTQYF

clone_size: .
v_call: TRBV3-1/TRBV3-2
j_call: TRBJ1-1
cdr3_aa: CASSRALNTEAFF

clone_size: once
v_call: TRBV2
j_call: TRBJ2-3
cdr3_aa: CASSELAGGTSTDTQYF

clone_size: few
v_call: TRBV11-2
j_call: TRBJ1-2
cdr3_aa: CASSLDQGARIGGYTF

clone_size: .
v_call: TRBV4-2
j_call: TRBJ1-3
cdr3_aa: CASSQARGGGDTIYF

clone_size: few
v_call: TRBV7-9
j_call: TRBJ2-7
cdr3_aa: CASSSQGIPYEQYF

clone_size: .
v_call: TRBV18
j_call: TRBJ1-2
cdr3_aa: CASSPPVRIANYGYTF

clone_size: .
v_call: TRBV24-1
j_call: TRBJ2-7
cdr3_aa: CATSDGQVPEQYF

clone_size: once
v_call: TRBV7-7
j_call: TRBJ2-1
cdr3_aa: CASSPMTGGSYNEQFF

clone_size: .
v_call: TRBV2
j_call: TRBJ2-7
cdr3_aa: CASSDSPAGMAYEQYF

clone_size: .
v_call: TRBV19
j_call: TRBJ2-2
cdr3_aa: CASKVTGQTHTGELFF

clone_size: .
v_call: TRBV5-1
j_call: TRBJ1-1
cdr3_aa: CASSLGGGDMMNTEAFF

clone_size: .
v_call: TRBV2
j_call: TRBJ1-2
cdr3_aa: CASIVEEAVGGGYTF

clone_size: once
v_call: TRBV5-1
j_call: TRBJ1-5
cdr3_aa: CASSPGTGGSGQPQHF

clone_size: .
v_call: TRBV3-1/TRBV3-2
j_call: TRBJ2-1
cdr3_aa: CASSQNSPYNEQFF